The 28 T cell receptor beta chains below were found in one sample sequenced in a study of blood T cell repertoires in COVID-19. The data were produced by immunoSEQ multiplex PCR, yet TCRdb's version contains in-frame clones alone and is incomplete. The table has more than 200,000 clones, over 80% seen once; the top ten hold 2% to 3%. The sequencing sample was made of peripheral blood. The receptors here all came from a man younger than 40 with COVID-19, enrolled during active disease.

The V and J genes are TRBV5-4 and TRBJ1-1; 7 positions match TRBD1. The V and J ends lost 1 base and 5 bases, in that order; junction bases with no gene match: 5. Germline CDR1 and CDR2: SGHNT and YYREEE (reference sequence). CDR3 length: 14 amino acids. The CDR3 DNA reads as TGTGCCAGCAGCTTGACCAGGGGGGCGACTGAAGCTTTCTTT. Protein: CASSLTRGATEAFF. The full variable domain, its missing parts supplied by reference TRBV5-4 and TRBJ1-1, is ETGVTQSPTHLIKTRGQQVTLRCSSQSGHNTVSWYQQALGQGPQFIFQYYREEENGRGNFPPRFSGLQFPNYSSELNVNALELDDSALYLCASSLTRGATEAFFGQGTRLTVV.

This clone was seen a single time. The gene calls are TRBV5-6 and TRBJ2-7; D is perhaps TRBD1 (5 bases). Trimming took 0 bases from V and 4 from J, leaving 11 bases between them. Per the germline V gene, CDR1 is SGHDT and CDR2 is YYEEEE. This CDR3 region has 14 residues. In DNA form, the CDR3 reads TGTGCCAGCAGCTTGGGGGTAGGGGCATACGAGCAGTACTTC. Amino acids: CASSLGVGAYEQYF.

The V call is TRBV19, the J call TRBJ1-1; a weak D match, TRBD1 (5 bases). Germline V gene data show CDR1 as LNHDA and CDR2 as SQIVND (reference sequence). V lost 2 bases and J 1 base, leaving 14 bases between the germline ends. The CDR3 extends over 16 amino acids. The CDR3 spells CASSITGWATNTEAFF. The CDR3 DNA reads TGTGCCAGTAGTATAACAGGATGGGCGACGAACACTGAAGCTTTCTTT. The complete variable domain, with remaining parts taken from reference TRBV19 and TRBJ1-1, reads DGGITQSPKYLFRKEGQNVTLSCEQNLNHDAMYWYRQDPGQGLRLIYYSQIVNDFQKGDIAEGYSVSREKKESFPLTVTSAQKNPTAFYLCASSITGWATNTEAFFGQGTRLTVV.

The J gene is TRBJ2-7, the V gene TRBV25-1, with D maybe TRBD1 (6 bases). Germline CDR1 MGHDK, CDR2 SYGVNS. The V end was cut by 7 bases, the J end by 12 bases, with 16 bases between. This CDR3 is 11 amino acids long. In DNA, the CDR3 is TGTGCCAGCAAACAGACAGGTCCTTGGTACTTC. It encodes CASKQTGPWYF.

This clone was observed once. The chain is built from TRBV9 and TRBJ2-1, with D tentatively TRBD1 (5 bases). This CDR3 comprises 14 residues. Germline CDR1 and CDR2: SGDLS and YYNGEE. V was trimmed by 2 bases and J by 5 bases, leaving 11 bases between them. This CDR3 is CASSVSGPNNEQFF. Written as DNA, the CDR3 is TGTGCCAGCAGCGTCTCAGGGCCCAACAATGAGCAGTTCTTC.

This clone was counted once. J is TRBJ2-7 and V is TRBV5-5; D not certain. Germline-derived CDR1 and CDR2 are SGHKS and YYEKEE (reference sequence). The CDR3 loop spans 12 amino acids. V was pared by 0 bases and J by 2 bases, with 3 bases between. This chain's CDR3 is CASSLVAYEQYF. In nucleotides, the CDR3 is TGTGCCAGCAGCTTGGTCGCCTACGAGCAGTACTTC. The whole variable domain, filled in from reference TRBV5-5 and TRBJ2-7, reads DAGVTQSPTHLIKTRGQQVTLRCSPISGHKSVSWYQQVLGQGPQFIFQYYEKEERGRGNFPDRFSARQFPNYSSELNVNALLLGDSALYLCASSLVAYEQYFGPGTRLTVT.

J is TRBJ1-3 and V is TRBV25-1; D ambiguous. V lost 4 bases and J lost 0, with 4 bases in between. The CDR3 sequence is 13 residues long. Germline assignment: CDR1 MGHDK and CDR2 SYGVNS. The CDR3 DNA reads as TGTGCCAGCAGTGGTTACTCTGGAAACACCATATATTTT. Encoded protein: CASSGYSGNTIYF. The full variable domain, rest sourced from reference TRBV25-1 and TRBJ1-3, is EADIYQTPRYLVIGTGKKITLECSQTMGHDKMYWYQQDPGMELHLIHYSYGVNSTEKGDLSSESTVSRIRTEHFPLTLESARPSHTSQYLCASSGYSGNTIYFGEGSWLTVV.

CDR3 coding DNA: TGTGCCTGGAGTGTACTATCTGGCTACACCTTC. It encodes CAWSVLSGYTF. This chain uses TRBV30 with TRBJ1-2; no definite D call. CDR1 GTSNPN and CDR2 SVGIG come from the germline V gene (reference sequence). The CDR3 extends over 11 amino acids. V was shortened by 0 bases and J by 7 bases, with 6 bases between the two germline ends.

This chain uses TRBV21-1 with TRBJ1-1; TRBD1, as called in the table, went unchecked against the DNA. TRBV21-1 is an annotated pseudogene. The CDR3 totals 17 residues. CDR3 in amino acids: CASSKGDKHPSNTEAFF. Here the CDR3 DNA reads TGTGCCAGCAGCAAAGGTGATAAACACCCATCGAACACTGAAGCTTTCTTT.

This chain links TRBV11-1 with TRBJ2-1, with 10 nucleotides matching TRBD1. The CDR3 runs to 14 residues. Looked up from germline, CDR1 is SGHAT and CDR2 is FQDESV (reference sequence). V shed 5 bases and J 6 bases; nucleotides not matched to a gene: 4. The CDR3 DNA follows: TGTGCCAGCAGCATAAGGACAGGGGGCAATGAGCAGTTCTTC. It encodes CASSIRTGGNEQFF. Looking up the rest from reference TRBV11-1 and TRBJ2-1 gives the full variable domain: EAEVAQSPRYKITEKSQAVAFWCDPISGHATLYWYRQILGQGPELLVQFQDESVVDDSQLPKDRFSAERLKGVDSTLKIQPAELGDSAMYLCASSIRTGGNEQFFGPGTRLTVL.

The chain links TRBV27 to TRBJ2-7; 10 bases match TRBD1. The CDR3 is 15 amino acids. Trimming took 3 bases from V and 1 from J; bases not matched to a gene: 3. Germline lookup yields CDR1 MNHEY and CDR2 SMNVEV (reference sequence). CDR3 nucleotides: TGTGCCAGCAGTTTTCGGACAGGGGGTTCCTACGAGCAGTACTTC. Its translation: CASSFRTGGSYEQYF.

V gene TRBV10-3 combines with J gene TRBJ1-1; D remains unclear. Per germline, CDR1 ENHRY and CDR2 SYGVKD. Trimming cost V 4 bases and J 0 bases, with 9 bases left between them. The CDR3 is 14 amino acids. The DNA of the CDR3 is TGTGCCATCAGTGTGAACAGTATGAACACTGAAGCTTTCTTT. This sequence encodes CAISVNSMNTEAFF.

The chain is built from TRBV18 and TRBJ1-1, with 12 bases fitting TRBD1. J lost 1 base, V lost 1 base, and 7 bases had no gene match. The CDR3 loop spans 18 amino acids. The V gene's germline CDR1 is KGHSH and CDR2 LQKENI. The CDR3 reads CASSPRGTGGAKNTEAFF. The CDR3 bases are TGTGCCAGCTCACCACGTGGGACAGGGGGCGCCAAGAACACTGAAGCTTTCTTT. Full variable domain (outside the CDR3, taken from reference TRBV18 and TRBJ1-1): NAGVMQNPRHLVRRRGQEARLRCSPMKGHSHVYWYRQLPEEGLKFMVYLQKENIIDESGMPKERFSAEFPKEGPSILRIQQVVRGDSAAYFCASSPRGTGGAKNTEAFFGQGTRLTVV.

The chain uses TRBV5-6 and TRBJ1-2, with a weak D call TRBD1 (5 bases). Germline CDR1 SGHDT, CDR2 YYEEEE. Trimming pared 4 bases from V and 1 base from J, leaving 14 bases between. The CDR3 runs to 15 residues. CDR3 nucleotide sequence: TGTGCCAGCAGCACGCAGGGCGGGAGTAACTATGGCTACACCTTC. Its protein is CASSTQGGSNYGYTF. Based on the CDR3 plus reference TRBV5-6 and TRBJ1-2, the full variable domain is DAGVTQSPTHLIKTRGQQVTLRCSPKSGHDTVSWYQQALGQGPQFIFQYYEEEERQRGNFPDRFSGHQFPNYSSELNVNALLLGDSALYLCASSTQGGSNYGYTFGSGTRLTVV.

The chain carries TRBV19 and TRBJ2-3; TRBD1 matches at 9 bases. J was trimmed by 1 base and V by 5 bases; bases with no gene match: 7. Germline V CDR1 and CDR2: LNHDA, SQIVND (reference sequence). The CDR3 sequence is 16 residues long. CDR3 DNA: TGTGCCAGTAGTCCCGGGACAGGGCGGGGCACAGATACGCAGTATTTT. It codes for CASSPGTGRGTDTQYF.

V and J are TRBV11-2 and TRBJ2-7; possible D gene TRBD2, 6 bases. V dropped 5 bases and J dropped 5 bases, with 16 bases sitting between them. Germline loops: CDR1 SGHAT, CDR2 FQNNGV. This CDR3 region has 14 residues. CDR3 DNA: TGTGCCAGCAGCCCGAGGGTGGGGGGAAACGAGCAGTACTTC. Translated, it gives CASSPRVGGNEQYF. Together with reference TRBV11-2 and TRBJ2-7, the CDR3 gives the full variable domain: EAGVAQSPRYKIIEKRQSVAFWCNPISGHATLYWYQQILGQGPKLLIQFQNNGVVDDSQLPKDRFSAERLKGVDSTLKIQPAKLEDSAVYLCASSPRVGGNEQYFGPGTRLTVT.

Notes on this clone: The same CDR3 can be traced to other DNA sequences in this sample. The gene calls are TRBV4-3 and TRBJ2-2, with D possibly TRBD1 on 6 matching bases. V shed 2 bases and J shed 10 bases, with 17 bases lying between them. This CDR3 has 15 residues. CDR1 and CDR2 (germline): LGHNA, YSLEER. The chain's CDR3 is CASSQLTGTGEELFF. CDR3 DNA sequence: TGCGCCAGCAGCCAACTTACAGGGACGGGCGAGGAGCTGTTTTTT.

CDR3 sequence: CASSLVLARYF. CDR3 bases: TGTGCCAGCAGTCTAGTCCTAGCCCGTTATTTT. V and J are TRBV7-9 and TRBJ2-3; possible D gene TRBD2, 5 bases. The length of the CDR3 is 11 residues. Trimming pared 6 bases from V and 15 bases from J, leaving 16 bases between. CDR1 is SEHNR, CDR2 FQNEAQ, per germline (reference sequence).

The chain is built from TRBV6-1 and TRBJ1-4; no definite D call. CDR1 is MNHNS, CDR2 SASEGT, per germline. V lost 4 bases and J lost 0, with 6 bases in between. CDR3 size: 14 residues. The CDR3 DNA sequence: TGTGCCAGCAGTGCCGGGGCAACTAATGAAAAACTGTTTTTT. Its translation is CASSAGATNEKLFF.

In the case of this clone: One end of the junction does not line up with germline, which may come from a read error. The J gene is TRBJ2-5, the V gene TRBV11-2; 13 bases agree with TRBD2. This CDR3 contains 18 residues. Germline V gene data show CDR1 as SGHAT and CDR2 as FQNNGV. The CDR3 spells CASSLTRLAGGPQGTQYF. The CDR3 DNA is TGTGCCAGCAGCTTAACCCGACTAGCGGGGGGCCCGCAAGGGACCCAGTACTTC.

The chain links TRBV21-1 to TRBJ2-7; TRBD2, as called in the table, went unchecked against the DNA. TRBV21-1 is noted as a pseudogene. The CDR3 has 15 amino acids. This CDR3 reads CASSKRLTGSYEQYF. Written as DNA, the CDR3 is TGTGCCAGCAGCAAAAGGCTAACGGGTTCCTACGAGCAGTACTTC.

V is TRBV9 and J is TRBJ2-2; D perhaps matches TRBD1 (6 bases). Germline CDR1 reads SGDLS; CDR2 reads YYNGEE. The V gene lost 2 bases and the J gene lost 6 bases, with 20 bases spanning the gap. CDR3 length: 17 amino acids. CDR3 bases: TGTGCCAGCAGCGTGTTAGGGGGACCCATGATGGCCGGGGAGCTGTTTTTT. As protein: CASSVLGGPMMAGELFF.

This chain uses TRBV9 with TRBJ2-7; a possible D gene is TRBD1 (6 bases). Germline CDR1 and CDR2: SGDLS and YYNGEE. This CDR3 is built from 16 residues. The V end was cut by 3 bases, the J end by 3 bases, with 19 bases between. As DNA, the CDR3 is TGTGCCAGCAGCGCAGGACTTCAGGGGAAGCGCTACGAGCAGTACTTC. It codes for CASSAGLQGKRYEQYF.

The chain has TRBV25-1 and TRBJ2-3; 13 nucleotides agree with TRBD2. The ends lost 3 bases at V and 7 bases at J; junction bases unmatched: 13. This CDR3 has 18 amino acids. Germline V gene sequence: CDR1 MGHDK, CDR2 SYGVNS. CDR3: CASSDDGTSGMSTNTQYF. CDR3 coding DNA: TGTGCCAGCAGTGACGACGGGACTAGCGGGATGTCAACCAATACGCAGTATTTT.

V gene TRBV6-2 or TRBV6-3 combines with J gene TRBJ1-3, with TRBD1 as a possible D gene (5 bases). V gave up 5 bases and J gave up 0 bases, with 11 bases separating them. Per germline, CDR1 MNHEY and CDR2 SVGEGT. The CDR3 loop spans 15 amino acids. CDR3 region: CASSTRQSSGNTIYF. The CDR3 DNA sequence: TGTGCCAGCAGTACCCGACAGAGCTCTGGAAACACCATATATTTT.

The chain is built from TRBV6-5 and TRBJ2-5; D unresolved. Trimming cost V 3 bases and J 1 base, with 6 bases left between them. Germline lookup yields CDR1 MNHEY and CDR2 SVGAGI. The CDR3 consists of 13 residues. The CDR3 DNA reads TGTGCCAGCAGTTATCAGTTCCAAGAGACCCAGTACTTC. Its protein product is CASSYQFQETQYF.

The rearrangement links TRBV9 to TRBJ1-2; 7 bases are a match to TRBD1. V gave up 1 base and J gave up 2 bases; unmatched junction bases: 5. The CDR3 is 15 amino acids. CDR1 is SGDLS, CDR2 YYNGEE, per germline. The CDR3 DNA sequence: TGTGCCAGCAGCGTAAGGCCAGGGGGAAACTATGGCTACACCTTC. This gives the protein CASSVRPGGNYGYTF.

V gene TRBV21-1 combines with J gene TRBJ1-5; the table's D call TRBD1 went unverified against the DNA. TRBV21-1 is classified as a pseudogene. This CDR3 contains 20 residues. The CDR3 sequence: CASSRRSGTGCIYSNQPQHF. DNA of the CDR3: TGTGCCAGCAGCAGACGATCCGGGACAGGCTGTATTTATAGCAATCAGCCCCAGCATTTT.